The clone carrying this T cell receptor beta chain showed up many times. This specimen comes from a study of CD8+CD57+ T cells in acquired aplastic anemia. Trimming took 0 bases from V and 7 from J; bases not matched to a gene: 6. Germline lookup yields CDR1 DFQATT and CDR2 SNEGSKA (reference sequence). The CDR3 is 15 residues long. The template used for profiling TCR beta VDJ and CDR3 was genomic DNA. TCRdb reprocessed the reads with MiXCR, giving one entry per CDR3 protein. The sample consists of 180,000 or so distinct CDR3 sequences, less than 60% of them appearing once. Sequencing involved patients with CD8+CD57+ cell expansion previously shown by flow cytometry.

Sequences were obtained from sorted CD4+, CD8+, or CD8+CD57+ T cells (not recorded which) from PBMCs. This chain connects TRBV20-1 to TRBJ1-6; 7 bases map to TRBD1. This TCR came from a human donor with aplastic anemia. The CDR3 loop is CSARDLGGRNSPLHF. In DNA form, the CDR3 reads TGCAGTGCTAGAGATCTAGGGGGCCGCAATTCACCCCTCCACTTT.